Below are 12 T cell receptor beta chains sequenced from a single sample in a study of T cell responses to AZD1222 COVID-19 vaccine. TCRdb's copy holds only in-frame clones and misses some; the assay was immunoSEQ multiplex PCR. Here the sample spans 85,000 to 110,000 clones, 80% to 90% being singletons. The sequenced sample was peripheral blood, obtained on day 0 of AZD1222 vaccination. These receptors were collected from an adult in good health.

The chain is built from TRBV10-2 and TRBJ1-4; D not resolved. Trimming took 2 bases from V and 8 from J, leaving 9 bases between them. The germline V gene has CDR1 WSHSY and CDR2 SAAADI. This CDR3 spans 13 amino acids. The CDR3 sequence: CASSEGRTEKLFF. The CDR3 nucleotides read TGCGCCAGCAGTGAGGGCAGAACCGAAAAACTGTTTTTT.

The CDR3 loop reads CASRTPSAEQFF. For the CDR3, the DNA is TGTGCCAGCAGGACCCCTAGCGCTGAGCAGTTCTTC. V usage is TRBV6-5 and J usage is TRBJ2-1, with D perhaps matching TRBD2 (6 bases). V was shortened by 6 bases and J by 9 bases, with 12 bases between the two germline ends. CDR1 is MNHEY, CDR2 SVGAGI, per germline. The CDR3 runs 12 residues.

V and J are TRBV9 and TRBJ1-1; 8 nucleotides line up with TRBD1. J was trimmed by 1 base and V by 4 bases; bases with no gene match: 6. CDR1 SGDLS and CDR2 YYNGEE come from the germline V gene. This CDR3 has 15 amino acids. CDR3 sequence: CASSPRGQANTEAFF. The CDR3 region has the DNA TGTGCCAGCAGCCCCCGGGGACAGGCGAACACTGAAGCTTTCTTT.

CDR3 nucleotide sequence: TGTGCCAGCTCACCTTTTGGACAGGCATCTAACTATGGCTACACCTTC. It specifies CASSPFGQASNYGYTF. The V gene is TRBV18, the J gene TRBJ1-2; 7 nucleotides line up with TRBD1. V shed 3 bases, J shed 0 bases, and the junction held 7 bases outside the gene matches. Germline V gives CDR1 KGHSH, CDR2 LQKENI. There are 16 residues in the CDR3.

The chain joins TRBV19 to TRBJ1-1; no clear D gene. This CDR3 has 14 residues. Trimming removed 6 bases from V and 0 bases from J, with 11 bases in between. CDR1 LNHDA and CDR2 SQIVND come from the germline V gene (reference sequence). The CDR3 bases are TGTGCCAGTAGCACGACTGGAATGAACACTGAAGCTTTCTTT. Amino acid sequence: CASSTTGMNTEAFF.

CDR3 protein: CASSYSADNEKLFF. The CDR3 nucleotides read TGTGCCAGCAGTTACTCGGCAGATAATGAAAAACTGTTTTTT. The gene calls are TRBV6-2 or TRBV6-3 and TRBJ1-4; D gene unclear. CDR3 length: 14 amino acids. Germline CDR1 reads MNHEY; CDR2 reads SVGEGT. V lost 0 bases and J 4 bases, leaving 6 bases between the germline ends.

V gene TRBV9 combines with J gene TRBJ2-7; the match to TRBD2 covers 7 bases. Germline V gene sequence: CDR1 SGDLS, CDR2 YYNGEE. The CDR3 length is 15 residues. Trimming cost V 0 bases and J 2 bases; bases outside gene matches: 5. CDR3 amino acids: CASSVDPAGAYEQYF. As DNA, the CDR3 is TGTGCCAGCAGCGTAGATCCGGCGGGAGCCTACGAGCAGTACTTC.

The chain has TRBV2 and TRBJ1-5, with a tentative D call TRBD1 (5 bases). Germline V CDR1 and CDR2: SNHLY, FYNNEI. The CDR3 is 16 amino acids. V lost 5 bases to trimming and J lost 0 bases, with 14 bases between them. CDR3 region: CASSPLGGNSNQPQHF. The DNA for the CDR3 is TGTGCCAGCAGTCCCCTTGGGGGAAATAGCAATCAGCCCCAGCATTTT.

This clone came up once. The J gene is TRBJ2-5, the V gene TRBV6-5, with no clear D. CDR1 and CDR2 from the germline V gene are MNHEY and SVGAGI. The V end was cut by 2 bases, the J end by 2 bases, with 12 bases between. This CDR3 contains 15 residues. The CDR3: CASSYTVGIQETQYF. In DNA form, the CDR3 reads TGTGCCAGCAGTTACACAGTGGGCATACAAGAGACCCAGTACTTC.

V usage is TRBV21-1 and J usage is TRBJ2-1; TRBD1 reflects the table's D call only, with no check against the DNA. TRBV21-1 represents a pseudogene. CDR3 length: 15 residues. The CDR3 loop is CASFQRDSRYNEQFF. The CDR3 nucleotides are TGTGCCAGCTTCCAACGGGACAGCCGATACAATGAGCAGTTCTTC.

The rearrangement joins TRBV7-2 to TRBJ2-1; weak D call: TRBD2 (9 bases). V was trimmed by 3 bases and J by 12 bases, leaving 18 bases between them. Germline V gene data show CDR1 as SGHTA and CDR2 as FQGNSA. There are 14 residues in the CDR3. In nucleotides, the CDR3 is TGTGCCAGCAGCTTTTTAGCGGGGGACAGGCGGCAGTTCTTC. Translated: CASSFLAGDRRQFF.

The CDR3 loop is CASSLMWGEETQYF. The CDR3 DNA reads TGTGCCAGCAGCTTAATGTGGGGGGAAGAGACCCAGTACTTC. The chain carries TRBV7-9 and TRBJ2-5; tentative D call: TRBD2 (6 bases). The ends were cut back, 2 bases at V and 3 bases at J, with 10 bases in the middle. The CDR3 is 14 residues long. CDR1 and CDR2 from the germline V gene are SEHNR and FQNEAQ (reference sequence).